This T cell receptor beta chain was recovered during a study of T cell responses to AZD1222 COVID-19 vaccine. Study at large: Recipients boosted at about 4 weeks or about 12 weeks are pooled.

In the case of this clone: Its antigen is currently unknown.

Profiling relied on immunoSEQ multiplex PCR, and the TCRdb table lists in-frame clones only, not all of them. The sample records 99,000 or so clones, about 85% being singletons. General observations from the study: Spike-specific TCR depth and breadth grew after two AZD1222 doses. The donor group comprised mostly white British people and more females; the analysis possibly underestimated clonal diversity.

V shed 3 bases and J shed 2 bases, with 10 bases lying between them. The CDR3 runs 14 residues. Looked up from germline, CDR1 is SNHLY and CDR2 is FYNNEI. Sequences were derived from peripheral blood, sampled on day 0 of AZD1222 vaccination. This rearrangement joins TRBV2 to TRBJ1-1; D unresolved. The clonotype comes from an adult in good health. This CDR3 reads CASSEKSRNTEAFF. The CDR3 DNA reads as TGTGCCAGCAGTGAGAAGAGCCGTAACACTGAAGCTTTCTTT.